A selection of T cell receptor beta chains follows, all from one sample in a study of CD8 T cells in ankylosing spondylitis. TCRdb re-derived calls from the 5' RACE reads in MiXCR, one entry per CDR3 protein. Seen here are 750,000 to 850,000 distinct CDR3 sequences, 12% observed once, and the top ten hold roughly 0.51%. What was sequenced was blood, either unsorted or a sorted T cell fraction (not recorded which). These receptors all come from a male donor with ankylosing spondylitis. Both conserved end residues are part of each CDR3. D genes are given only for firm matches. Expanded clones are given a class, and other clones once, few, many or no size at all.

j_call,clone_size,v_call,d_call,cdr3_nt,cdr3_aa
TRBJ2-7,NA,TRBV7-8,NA,TGTGCCAGCAGCTTATCCGGACAGTATTACGAGCAGTACTTC,CASSLSGQYYEQYF
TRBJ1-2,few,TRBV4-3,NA,TGCGCCAGCAGCCACGAACGAGGGGCCTATGGCTACACCTTC,CASSHERGAYGYTF
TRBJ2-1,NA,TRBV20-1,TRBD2,TGCAGTGCTATAGGACCGACTAGCCCCTACGAGCAGTTCTTC,CSAIGPTSPYEQFF
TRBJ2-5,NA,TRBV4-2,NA,TGTGCCAGCAGCCAAGGGGAAGAGGAGACCCAGTACTTC,CASSQGEEETQYF
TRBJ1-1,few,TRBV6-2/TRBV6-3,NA,TGTGCCAGCAGTTACTCGATGCCATCACAGGCCACCCCACTGAACACTGAAGCTTTCTTT,CASSYSMPSQATPLNTEAFF
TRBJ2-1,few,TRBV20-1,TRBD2,TGCAGTGCTAGAAAGGTTTGGGCAGGGACTACCTCGTACAATGAGCAGTTCTTC,CSARKVWAGTTSYNEQFF
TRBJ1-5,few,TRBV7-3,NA,TGTGCCAGCAACCCGACAGGTGGAAATCAGCCCCAGCATTTT,CASNPTGGNQPQHF
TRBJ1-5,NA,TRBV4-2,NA,TGTGCCAGCAGCCAAGAATTCCCTTATAGGGCCCAGCATTTT,CASSQEFPYRAQHF
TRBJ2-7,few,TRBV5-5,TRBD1,TGTGCCAGCAATACAGACAGGGGATCGAACGAGCAGTACTTC,CASNTDRGSNEQYF
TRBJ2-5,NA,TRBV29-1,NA,TGCAGCGTATACACGAGCGGAGAGACCCAGTACTTC,CSVYTSGETQYF
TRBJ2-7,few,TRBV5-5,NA,TGTGCCAGCAGTTTTTCTTCCGGGAAGGAACACTTC,CASSFSSGKEHF
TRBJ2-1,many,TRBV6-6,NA,TGTGCCAGTCAGTTAAGAGCAGGGAATAGGCCCAATGAGCAGTTCTTC,CASQLRAGNRPNEQFF
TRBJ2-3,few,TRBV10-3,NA,TGTGCCATCAGTCCACTCGCGGGACCCACAGATACGCAGTATTTT,CAISPLAGPTDTQYF
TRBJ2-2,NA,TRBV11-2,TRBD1,TGTGCCAGCAGCCACTGGAGCGGGACAGGGCGAACCGGGGAGCTGTTTTTT,CASSHWSGTGRTGELFF
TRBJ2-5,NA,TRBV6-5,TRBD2,TGTGCCGGCAGTTACTGGACTAGCGGGAGGGTAAGGGGAGAGACCCAGTACTTC,CAGSYWTSGRVRGETQYF
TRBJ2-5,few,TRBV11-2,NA,TGTGCCAGCAGCTTTGGAGGGGAGAAGACCCAGTACTTC,CASSFGGEKTQYF
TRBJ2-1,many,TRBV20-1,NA,TGCAGTGCTAGGTATCGGACGACTCGGCAGTTCTTC,CSARYRTTRQFF
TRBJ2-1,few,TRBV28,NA,TGTGCCAGCAGTTTATCGGCAAACAATGAGCAGTTCTTC,CASSLSANNEQFF
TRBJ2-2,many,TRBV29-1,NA,TGCAGCGTCGCCTCGAACACCGGGGAGCTGTTTTTT,CSVASNTGELFF
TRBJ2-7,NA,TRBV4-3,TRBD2,TGCGCCAGCAGCCACTTAGCGGGGTTGGGGTCCGAGCAGTACTTC,CASSHLAGLGSEQYF
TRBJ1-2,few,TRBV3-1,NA,TGTGCCAGCAGCTATTTACGTCGGCCGGGCGTCTATGGCTACACCTTC,CASSYLRRPGVYGYTF
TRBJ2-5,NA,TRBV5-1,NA,TGCGCCAGCAGGGGGGCAGACCAGGAGACCCAGTACTTC,CASRGADQETQYF
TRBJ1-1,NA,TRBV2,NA,TGTGCCAGCAGTGTTTTCCTAGGGCAGCCGAACACTGAAGCTTTCTTT,CASSVFLGQPNTEAFF
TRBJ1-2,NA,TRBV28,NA,TGTGCCAGCAGTTTAACAGGGTCCTATCGTGGCTACACCTTC,CASSLTGSYRGYTF
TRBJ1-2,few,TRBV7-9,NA,TGTGCCAGCAGCTTAGAATTGGGGACCGCTAGCTATGGCTACACCTTC,CASSLELGTASYGYTF
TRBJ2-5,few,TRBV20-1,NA,TGCAGTGGTGGGATGTCAGAGACCCAGTACTTC,CSGGMSETQYF
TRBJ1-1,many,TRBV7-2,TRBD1,TGTGCCAGCAGCCGGACAGGTCCCTTTCCAGCTTTCTTT,CASSRTGPFPAFF
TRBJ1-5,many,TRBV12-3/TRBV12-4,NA,TGTGCCAGCAGTCCCCGGGTTTTAACGCGGCCCCAGCATTTT,CASSPRVLTRPQHF
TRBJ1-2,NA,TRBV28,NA,TGTGCCAGCAGTCCCTCGGCCGCCCAAGGGAACTATGGCTACACCTTC,CASSPSAAQGNYGYTF
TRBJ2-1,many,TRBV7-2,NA,TGTGCCAGCAGCTTAGCGGGGAGGGAGCAGTTCTTC,CASSLAGREQFF